The rows below give T cell receptor beta chains drawn from one sample of a study of blood T cells in healthy people across ages. TCRdb re-called the 5' RACE reads with MiXCR, one entry per CDR3 protein. The sample contains about 1.6 million distinct CDR3 sequences, around 36% of which appear only once. The sequenced sample was blood. The receptors derive from a woman aged 25 to 45 in good health. Both conserved end residues are part of each CDR3. A D gene is named only where the DNA matches it firmly. The listing skips clone size in some rows; elsewhere it reads once, few, many or a size class.

d_call: -; v_call: TRBV28; j_call: TRBJ2-7; clone_size: -; cdr3_nt: TGTGCCAGCAGCCCAGCGACTACCTACGAGCAGTACTTC; cdr3_aa: CASSPATTYEQYF
d_call: -; v_call: TRBV10-3; j_call: TRBJ1-1; clone_size: few; cdr3_nt: TGTGCCATCAGTGAGTCAGGGATGAACACTGAAGCTTTCTTT; cdr3_aa: CAISESGMNTEAFF
d_call: TRBD2; v_call: TRBV9; j_call: TRBJ2-3; clone_size: few; cdr3_nt: TGTGCCAGCAGCCCCCCTAAGCTAGCGGGATTCACAGATACGCAGTATTTT; cdr3_aa: CASSPPKLAGFTDTQYF
d_call: TRBD1; v_call: TRBV29-1; j_call: TRBJ2-7; clone_size: many; cdr3_nt: TGCAGCGTGACTACAGGGGGGAGATACAACGAGCAGTACTTC; cdr3_aa: CSVTTGGRYNEQYF
d_call: TRBD2; v_call: TRBV5-1; j_call: TRBJ2-1; clone_size: -; cdr3_nt: TGCGCCAGCAGCTTGGGGGCTAGCGGGAGGTTAGATGAGCAGTTCTTC; cdr3_aa: CASSLGASGRLDEQFF
d_call: -; v_call: TRBV30; j_call: TRBJ1-2; clone_size: few; cdr3_nt: TGTGCCTGGAGTGCGTCGAGGTATGGCTACACCTTC; cdr3_aa: CAWSASRYGYTF
d_call: TRBD2; v_call: TRBV25-1; j_call: TRBJ2-7; clone_size: few; cdr3_nt: TGTGCCAGCAGTGGTCCCCTCGGGAGGGGAAGGCCCTACGAGCAGTACTTC; cdr3_aa: CASSGPLGRGRPYEQYF
d_call: -; v_call: TRBV20-1; j_call: TRBJ2-7; clone_size: many; cdr3_nt: TGCAGTGCTAGAGATAAGCTAGCAGTCTACGAGCAGTACTTC; cdr3_aa: CSARDKLAVYEQYF
d_call: TRBD2; v_call: TRBV7-9; j_call: TRBJ2-5; clone_size: -; cdr3_nt: TGTGCCAGCAGCTGGCCGGGGGGGATAGAGACCCAGTACTTC; cdr3_aa: CASSWPGGIETQYF
d_call: -; v_call: TRBV4-1; j_call: TRBJ2-1; clone_size: many; cdr3_nt: TGCGCCAGCAGCCTGCCTGCCAATGAGCAGTTCTTC; cdr3_aa: CASSLPANEQFF
d_call: -; v_call: TRBV6-5; j_call: TRBJ2-5; clone_size: few; cdr3_nt: TGTGCCAGCACGTTACTAGGGACCCAGTACTTC; cdr3_aa: CASTLLGTQYF
d_call: -; v_call: TRBV7-9; j_call: TRBJ1-2; clone_size: -; cdr3_nt: TGTGCCAGCAGCTTAAACCGCGGGGGCCTCTATGGCTACACCTTC; cdr3_aa: CASSLNRGGLYGYTF
d_call: TRBD1; v_call: TRBV6-6; j_call: TRBJ2-1; clone_size: few; cdr3_nt: TGTGCCAGCAGCCCCCGACAGGGAAGAAACAATGAGCAGTTCTTC; cdr3_aa: CASSPRQGRNNEQFF